The rows below give T cell receptor beta chains drawn from one sample of a study of T cells after posttransplantation cyclophosphamide. The repertoire was sequenced with immunoSEQ multiplex PCR; TCRdb's copy has only in-frame clones and lacks some. The repertoire consists of around 8,000 clones, none detected only once. Sequencing used PBMCs, obtained after an allogeneic stem cell transplant with post-transplant cyclophosphamide. The receptors were gathered from a young adult male patient who received an allogeneic stem cell transplant from an unrelated donor, was CMV-positive, and had acute and chronic GVHD. These T cells may partly come from the graft donor. CDR3s include the opening cysteine and the closing phenylalanine or tryptophan. D genes are given only for firm matches. Size tells how often a clone was seen (once, few, many) or the class of an expanded clone, and some rows leave it out.

>TRBD2|many|TRBV24-1|TRBJ2-2
CATSDFRSGSWGAGELFF
TGTGCCACCAGTGATTTCAGGAGCGGGAGCTGGGGGGCCGGGGAGCTGTTTTTT
>TRBD1|many|TRBV27|TRBJ1-5
CASSSGQGYWDQPQHF
TGTGCCAGCAGTTCCGGACAGGGTTATTGGGATCAGCCCCAGCATTTT
>TRBD2|few|TRBV7-2|TRBJ2-5
CASSALAGGQETQYF
TGTGCCAGCAGCGCCCTAGCGGGGGGACAAGAGACCCAGTACTTC
>NA|many|TRBV29-1|TRBJ2-3
CSVNLRVRGTQYF
TGCAGCGTGAATTTGCGGGTTCGAGGTACGCAGTATTTT
>NA|many|TRBV25-1|TRBJ2-6
CASSEAGAAGANVLTF
TGTGCCAGCAGTGAGGCAGGTGCTGCTGGGGCCAACGTCCTGACTTTC
>TRBD1|many|TRBV10-1|TRBJ2-3
CASHDRGSTDTQYF
TGCGCCAGCCACGACAGGGGTAGCACAGATACGCAGTATTTT
>NA|many|TRBV19|TRBJ2-1
CASSIGASPGEQFF
TGTGCCAGTAGTATAGGGGCTAGCCCGGGTGAGCAGTTCTTC
>NA|many|TRBV9|TRBJ1-4
CASSGSVPNEKLFF
TGTGCCAGCAGCGGCTCGGTACCTAATGAAAAACTGTTTTTT
>NA|many|TRBV12-3/TRBV12-4|TRBJ1-1
CASRLDTNTEAFF
TGTGCCAGCAGACTTGATACTAACACTGAAGCTTTCTTT
>NA|many|TRBV27|TRBJ2-2
CASSFRGARTGELFF
TGTGCCAGCAGTTTCCGGGGGGCAAGGACCGGGGAGCTGTTTTTT
>NA|many|TRBV5-4|TRBJ2-3
CASSFEGEVRTDTQYF
TGTGCCAGCAGCTTTGAGGGGGAGGTCCGCACAGATACGCAGTATTTT
>NA|many|TRBV7-7|TRBJ2-3
CASSLGVGGRADTQYF
TGTGCTAGCAGCTTAGGGGTCGGGGGACGGGCAGATACGCAGTATTTT
>TRBD2|many|TRBV5-8|TRBJ2-3
CASSRGTSGGSTDTQYF
TGTGCCAGCAGCCGGGGGACTAGCGGGGGATCCACAGATACGCAGTATTTT
>TRBD2|many|TRBV9|TRBJ2-1
CASSPRVSSGYNEQFF
TGTGCCAGCAGCCCTCGGGTTTCTAGCGGGTACAATGAGCAGTTCTTC
>NA|medium-sized|TRBV10-3|TRBJ1-5
CAISPQGNQPQHF
TGTGCCATCAGCCCACAGGGAAATCAGCCCCAGCATTTT
>TRBD1|many|TRBV19|TRBJ1-1
CASRQGPWAEAFF
TGTGCCAGTAGACAGGGGCCGTGGGCGGAAGCTTTCTTT
>NA|few|TRBV15|TRBJ1-1
CATSRDTGRDLNTEAFF
TGTGCCACCAGCAGAGATACGGGACGGGACTTAAACACTGAAGCTTTCTTT
>NA|many|TRBV12-3/TRBV12-4|TRBJ1-5
CASSLTGTPGDQPQHF
TGTGCCAGCAGTTTGACGGGCACCCCGGGGGATCAGCCCCAGCATTTT
>NA|many|TRBV12-3/TRBV12-4|TRBJ1-1
CASSFSGLGTEAFF
TGTGCCAGCAGTTTCTCCGGGTTGGGCACTGAAGCTTTCTTT
>TRBD1|many|TRBV12-3/TRBV12-4|TRBJ2-1
CASTLMTGPYNEQFF
TGTGCCAGCACCCTAATGACAGGGCCCTACAATGAGCAGTTCTTC
>TRBD1|medium-sized|TRBV18|TRBJ1-2
CASSPRQGARGYTF
TGTGCCAGCTCGCCACGACAGGGGGCCCGCGGCTACACCTTC
>TRBD2|many|TRBV12-3/TRBV12-4|TRBJ2-3
CASSFERGMADTQYF
TGTGCCAGCAGTTTCGAGCGGGGGATGGCAGATACGCAGTATTTT
>TRBD1|many|TRBV27|TRBJ1-2
CASSTGTAYGYTF
TGTGCCAGCAGCACCGGGACAGCCTATGGCTACACCTTC
>TRBD1|medium-sized|TRBV6-5|TRBJ1-5
CASSTQGSNQPQHF
TGTGCCAGCAGTACACAGGGGAGCAATCAGCCCCAGCATTTT
>TRBD2|NA|TRBV12-3/TRBV12-4|TRBJ2-3
CASSLRLAGGQSDTQYF
TGTGCCAGCAGTTTAAGACTAGCGGGGGGGCAGTCGGATACGCAGTATTTT
>NA|few|TRBV6-5|TRBJ1-2
CASSDNRQQGGYTF
TGCGCCAGCAGTGACAATAGACAGCAGGGTGGCTACACCTTC